This T cell receptor beta chain is drawn from a study of T cells in women clearing cervical HPV infection. Broader study findings: A classifier using richness and V gene abundances reached an AUC of around 0.78.

For this clone: Its antigen is unknown.

The table came from immunoSEQ multiplex PCR; TCRdb's copy has only in-frame clones and leaves some out. The record lists approximately 52,000 clones, of which the ten most abundant hold around 1.6%. Sequenced sample: blood buffy coat. The sequence derives from a woman aged 18 to 75 with a cervical HPV16 infection that either progressed to CIN3+ or cleared (not recorded which).

The DNA read from the CDR3 is TGTGCCAGCTCACCGCGGACTAGCGGGGGAGTACACCGGGAG. Protein: CASSPRTSGGVHRE. The full CDR3 protein reads CASSPRTSGGVHRELFF. The V call is TRBV18, the J call TRBJ2-2; 13 positions agree with TRBD2. The CDR3 end lies 3 residues beyond the end of the read and is filled in from the germline J gene. Germline CDR1 KGHSH, CDR2 LQKENI. The CDR3 extends over 17 amino acids. With V trimmed by 3 bases and J by 9 bases, 10 bases remained unmatched.